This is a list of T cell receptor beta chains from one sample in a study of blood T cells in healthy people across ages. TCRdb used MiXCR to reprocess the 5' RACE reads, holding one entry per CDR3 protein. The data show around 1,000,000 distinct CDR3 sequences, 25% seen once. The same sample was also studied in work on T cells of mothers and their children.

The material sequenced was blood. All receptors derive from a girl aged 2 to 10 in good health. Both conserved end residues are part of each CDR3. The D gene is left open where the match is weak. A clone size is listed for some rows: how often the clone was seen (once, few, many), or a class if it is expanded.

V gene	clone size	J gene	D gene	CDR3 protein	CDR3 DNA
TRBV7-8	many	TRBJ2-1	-	CASSQYLGELGRHEQFF	TGTGCCAGCAGCCAGTATTTAGGGGAATTAGGGAGGCATGAGCAGTTCTTC
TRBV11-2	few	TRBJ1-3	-	CASSPVGVGPEGNTIYF	TGTGCCAGCAGCCCCGTAGGGGTAGGGCCAGAAGGAAACACCATATATTTT
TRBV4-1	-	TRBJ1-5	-	CASSQVLGTDSNQPQHF	TGCGCCAGCAGCCAGGTTCTCGGGACGGACAGCAATCAGCCCCAGCATTTT
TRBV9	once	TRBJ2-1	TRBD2	CASSVASGSHNEQFF	TGTGCCAGCAGCGTAGCTAGCGGGAGTCACAATGAGCAGTTCTTC
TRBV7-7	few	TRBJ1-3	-	CAQLEDTIYF	TGTGCCCAACTTGAGGACACCATATATTTT
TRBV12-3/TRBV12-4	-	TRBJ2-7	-	CASSIRLTFSEQYF	TGTGCCAGCAGTATTCGACTAACCTTCTCCGAGCAGTACTTC
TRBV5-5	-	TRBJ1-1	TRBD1	CATRGMGTEAFF	TGTGCCACCAGGGGGATGGGCACTGAAGCTTTCTTT
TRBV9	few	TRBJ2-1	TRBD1	CASSPTPGQGDNEQFF	TGTGCCAGCAGCCCAACCCCGGGACAGGGGGACAATGAGCAGTTCTTC
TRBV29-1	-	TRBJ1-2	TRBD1	CSVAQGAGGYTF	TGCAGCGTTGCACAGGGGGCAGGCGGCTACACCTTC
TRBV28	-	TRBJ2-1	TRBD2	CASSLSQAGVVEQFF	TGTGCCAGCAGTTTAAGTCAGGCGGGAGTGGTTGAGCAGTTCTTC
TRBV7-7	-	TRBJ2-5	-	CASSLEVGFGETQYF	TGTGCTAGCAGCTTAGAGGTTGGCTTCGGGGAGACCCAGTACTTC